This T cell receptor (beta chain) is drawn from a study of blood T cells in healthy people across ages. Overall study: Per two T cells, template switching captured roughly one barcoded beta molecule.

Primed by a sample-barcoded 5' primer and a J-beta primer mix, a second PCR proceeded for about 7 to 11 cycles. The authors tagged each cDNA molecule using a template-switch adaptor with 12 random nucleotides. A single record per CDR3 protein comes from TCRdb applying MiXCR to the 5' RACE reads. The sample lists more than 700,000 distinct CDR3 sequences, approximately 53% occurring once. The CDR3 covers 16 residues. CDR1 SQVTM and CDR2 ANQGSEA come from the germline V gene. With 3 bases clipped from V and 0 bases from J, the junction kept 5 bases outside the gene matches. There are many counts of this clonotype. Antigen unknown. Broader study findings: Diversity figures based on one million T cells were deemed too low. With age, beta diversity per million T cells declined roughly linearly, significantly by approximately 40.

The origin of this receptor is an elderly man in good health. V is TRBV29-1 and J is TRBJ2-1, with 10 bases aligning to TRBD2. Input material: blood. CDR3 in amino acids: CSVDGAGGSSYNEQFF. CDR3 nucleotides: TGCAGCGTTGATGGAGCGGGGGGGAGCTCCTACAATGAGCAGTTCTTC.